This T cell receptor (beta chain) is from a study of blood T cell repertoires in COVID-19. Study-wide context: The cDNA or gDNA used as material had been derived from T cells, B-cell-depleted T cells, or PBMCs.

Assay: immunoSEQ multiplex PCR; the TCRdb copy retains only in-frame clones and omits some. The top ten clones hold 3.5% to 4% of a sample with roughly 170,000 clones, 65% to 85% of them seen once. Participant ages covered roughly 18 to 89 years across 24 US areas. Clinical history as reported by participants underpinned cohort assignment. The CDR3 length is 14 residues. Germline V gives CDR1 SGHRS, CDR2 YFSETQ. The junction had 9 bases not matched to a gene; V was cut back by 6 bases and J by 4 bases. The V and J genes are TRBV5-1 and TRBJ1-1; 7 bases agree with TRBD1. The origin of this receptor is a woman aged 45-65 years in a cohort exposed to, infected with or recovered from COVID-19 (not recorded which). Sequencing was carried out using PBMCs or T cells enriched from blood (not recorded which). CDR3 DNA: TGCGCCAGCAACCCGACAGGGCAAGGCACTGAAGCTTTCTTT. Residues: CASNPTGQGTEAFF.